One T cell receptor beta chain is described in this entry. The sample comes from a study of beta chain features in type 1 diabetes. Of the isolated RNA, all was reverse transcribed, and so the sequenced material was expressed TCRB transcripts. The repertoire was sequenced with immunoSEQ multiplex PCR; TCRdb's copy has only in-frame clones and lacks some. The sample has about 210,000 clones, 9.5% to 13% seen once. Germline lookup yields CDR1 ENHRY and CDR2 SYGVKD. The CDR3 extends over 15 amino acids. Trimming took 3 bases from V and 5 from J, leaving 14 bases between them. The receptor comes from a man younger than 35 in good health. The chain is built from TRBV10-3 and TRBJ2-1; D gene unclear. The sequenced sample was central memory CD4+ T cells from blood. The CDR3 DNA follows: TGTGCCATCAGTGACCGGGTGGAACAGAACAATGAGCAGTTCTTC. It specifies CAISDRVEQNNEQFF.